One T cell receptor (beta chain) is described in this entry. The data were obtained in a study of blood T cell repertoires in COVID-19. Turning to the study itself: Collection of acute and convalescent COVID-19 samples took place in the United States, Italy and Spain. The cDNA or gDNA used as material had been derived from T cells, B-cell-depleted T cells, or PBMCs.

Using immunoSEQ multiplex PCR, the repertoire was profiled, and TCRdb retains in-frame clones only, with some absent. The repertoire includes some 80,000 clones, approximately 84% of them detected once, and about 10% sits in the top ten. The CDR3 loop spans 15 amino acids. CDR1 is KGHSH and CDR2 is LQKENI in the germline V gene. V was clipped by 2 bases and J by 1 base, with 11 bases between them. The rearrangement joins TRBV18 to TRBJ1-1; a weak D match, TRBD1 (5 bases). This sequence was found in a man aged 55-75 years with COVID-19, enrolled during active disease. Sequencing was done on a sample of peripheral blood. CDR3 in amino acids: CASSPGARRNTEAFF. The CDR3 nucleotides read TGTGCCAGCTCACCAGGGGCCAGGAGGAACACTGAAGCTTTCTTT.